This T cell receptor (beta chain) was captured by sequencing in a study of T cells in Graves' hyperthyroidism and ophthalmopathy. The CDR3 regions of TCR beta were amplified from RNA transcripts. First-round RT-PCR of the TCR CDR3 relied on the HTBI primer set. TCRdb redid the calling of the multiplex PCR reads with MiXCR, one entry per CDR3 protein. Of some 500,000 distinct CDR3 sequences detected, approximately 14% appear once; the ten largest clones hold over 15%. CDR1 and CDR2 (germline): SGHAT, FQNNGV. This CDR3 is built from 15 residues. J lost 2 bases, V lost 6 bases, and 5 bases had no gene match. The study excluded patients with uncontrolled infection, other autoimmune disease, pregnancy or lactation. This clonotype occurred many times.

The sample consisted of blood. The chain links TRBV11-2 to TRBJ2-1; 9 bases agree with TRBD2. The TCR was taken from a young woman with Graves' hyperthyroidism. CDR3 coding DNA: TGTGCCAGCAGGAGGGGCGGGAGGGCCTACAATGAGCAGTTCTTC. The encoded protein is CASRRGGRAYNEQFF.